This TCR beta chain comes out of a study of blood T cell repertoires in COVID-19. Study-level information: Samples taken during acute and convalescent COVID-19 were collected in the United States, Italy and Spain. PBMCs, B-cell-depleted T cells, or T cells provided the cDNA or gDNA that made up the material.

Generated by immunoSEQ multiplex PCR, the TCRdb table keeps only in-frame clones and is missing some. Here the sample spans about 150,000 clones, roughly 77% being singletons. Per the germline V gene, CDR1 is KGHSH and CDR2 is LQKENI. V was cut by 0 bases and J by 1 base, with 9 bases left in between. The CDR3 sequence is 15 residues long. This chain uses TRBV18 with TRBJ2-5, with D hard to call. This clonotype was obtained from a man in his sixties with acute or convalescent COVID-19. The sequencing sample was made of peripheral blood. CDR3 loop: CASSPPWQAQETQYF. CDR3 sequence (DNA): TGTGCCAGCTCACCACCTTGGCAGGCCCAAGAGACCCAGTACTTC.